This T cell receptor (beta chain) was sequenced in a study of T cells after yellow fever vaccination. Universal primer sites and UMIs were introduced during 5'RACE template-switching synthesis of TCR cDNA. TCRdb independently ran MiXCR on the 5' RACE reads; one entry per CDR3 protein. This sample has nearly 350,000 distinct CDR3 sequences, with roughly 7.5% found just once. V was clipped by 0 bases and J by 5 bases; unmatched bases: 13. The CDR3 is made up of 18 amino acids. In germline, CDR1 is ENHRY, CDR2 SYGVKD. The source was PBMCs, collected around 45 days after the first yellow fever vaccination. This clonotype originated in a man aged 18 to 35 who received the YFV17D yellow fever vaccine. V gene TRBV10-3 combines with J gene TRBJ2-5; TRBD2 aligns across 9 bases. Here the CDR3 DNA reads TGTGCCATCAGTGAGTCGGCGAAATCTAGCGGGGATTTCGAGACCCAGTACTTC. It yields the protein CAISESAKSSGDFETQYF.